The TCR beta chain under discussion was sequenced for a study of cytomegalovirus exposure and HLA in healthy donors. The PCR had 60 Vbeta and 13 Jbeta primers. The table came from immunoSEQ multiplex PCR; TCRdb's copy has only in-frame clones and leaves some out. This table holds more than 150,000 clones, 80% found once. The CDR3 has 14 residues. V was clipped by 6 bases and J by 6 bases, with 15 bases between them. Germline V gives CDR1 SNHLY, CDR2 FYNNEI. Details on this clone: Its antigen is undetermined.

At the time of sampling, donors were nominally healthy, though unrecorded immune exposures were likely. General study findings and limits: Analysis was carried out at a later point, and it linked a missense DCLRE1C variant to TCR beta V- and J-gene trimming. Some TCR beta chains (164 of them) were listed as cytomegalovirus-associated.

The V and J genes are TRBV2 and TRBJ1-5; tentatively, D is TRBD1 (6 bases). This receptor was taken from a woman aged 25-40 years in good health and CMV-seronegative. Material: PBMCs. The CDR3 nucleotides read TGTGCCAGCAGGGCACAGGGCTCGAGTCAGCCCCAGCATTTT. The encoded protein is CASRAQGSSQPQHF. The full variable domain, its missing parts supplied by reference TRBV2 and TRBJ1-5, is EPEVTQTPSHQVTQMGQEVILRCVPISNHLYFYWYRQILGQKVEFLVSFYNNEISEKSEIFDDQFSVERPDGSNFTLKIRSTKLEDSAMYFCASRAQGSSQPQHFGDGTRLSIL.